This T cell receptor beta chain was recorded in a study of blood T cell repertoires in COVID-19. Study-level information: Sites across the United States, Italy and Spain contributed samples from acute and convalescent COVID-19.

Losses at the gene ends were 4 bases for V and 0 bases for J; bases not matched to a gene: 6. Germline assignment: CDR1 SGHVS and CDR2 FNYEAQ. The CDR3 contains 16 residues. Only in-frame clones appear in the TCRdb table, and some are missing; sequencing was by immunoSEQ multiplex PCR. The data contain about 400,000 clones, roughly 90% of them singletons. Participants' own reports of clinical history determined their cohort assignment. The sequence was obtained from a middle-aged woman with acute COVID-19. The chain is built from TRBV7-6 and TRBJ2-5; 9 nucleotides match TRBD2. The sequenced sample was PBMCs or T cells enriched from blood (not recorded which). The CDR3 DNA is TGTGCCAGCAGCTCAGGCTCTAGCGGGGACCAAGAGACCCAGTACTTC. Translation: CASSSGSSGDQETQYF.